This is a list of T cell receptor beta chains from one sample in a study of T cell repertoires in cytomegalovirus infection. These receptors have no known antigen. TCRdb re-analysed the reads in MiXCR, keeping a single row per CDR3 protein. The table shows about 770,000 distinct CDR3 sequences, with about 28% occurring only once. The input for sequencing was cultured CD8+ T cells from PBMCs, taken from culture after CMV antigen stimulation. The receptor source for this set is a human donor in good health (CMV status not recorded). Some clones in this sample may be carry-over from other donors' samples. CDR3s include the opening cysteine and the closing phenylalanine or tryptophan. Fields, in order: CDR3 protein, CDR3 DNA, D gene, J gene, clone size, V gene, CDR3 length. D genes are given only for firm matches. Part of the rows lack a size; the others show once, few, many or a class for expanded clones.

cdr3_aa: CASSQVTSGNTIYF; cdr3_nt: TGTGCCAGCAGTCAAGTAACCTCTGGAAACACCATATATTTT; d_call: NA; j_call: TRBJ1-3; clone_size: NA; v_call: TRBV6-2/TRBV6-3; cdr3_length: 14
cdr3_aa: CATSAGAGFQETQYF; cdr3_nt: TGTGCCACCAGTGCCGGGGCAGGGTTCCAAGAGACCCAGTACTTC; d_call: NA; j_call: TRBJ2-5; clone_size: few; v_call: TRBV24-1; cdr3_length: 15
cdr3_aa: CASSPQGQGYGGYGYTF; cdr3_nt: TGTGCCAGCAGCCCCCAGGGACAGGGGTACGGCGGCTATGGCTACACCTTC; d_call: TRBD1; j_call: TRBJ1-2; clone_size: once; v_call: TRBV27; cdr3_length: 17
cdr3_aa: CASSFRTRAGGSPGELFF; cdr3_nt: TGTGCCAGCAGCTTCAGAACGAGAGCGGGGGGGTCCCCCGGGGAGCTGTTTTTT; d_call: TRBD2; j_call: TRBJ2-2; clone_size: NA; v_call: TRBV7-9; cdr3_length: 18
cdr3_aa: CSARPIFDSATNEKLFF; cdr3_nt: TGCAGTGCCCGCCCTATTTTCGACAGTGCAACTAATGAAAAACTGTTTTTT; d_call: NA; j_call: TRBJ1-4; clone_size: NA; v_call: TRBV20-1; cdr3_length: 17
cdr3_aa: CASTRGASGGIDNEQFF; cdr3_nt: TGTGCCAGCACCCGAGGGGCTAGCGGGGGGATAGACAATGAGCAGTTCTTC; d_call: TRBD2; j_call: TRBJ2-1; clone_size: NA; v_call: TRBV27; cdr3_length: 17
cdr3_aa: CANSLVGVPQETQYF; cdr3_nt: TGTGCCAACAGCTTAGTGGGGGTCCCCCAAGAGACCCAGTACTTC; d_call: NA; j_call: TRBJ2-5; clone_size: NA; v_call: TRBV7-8; cdr3_length: 15
cdr3_aa: CASRGWNTGELFF; cdr3_nt: TGTGCCAGCAGAGGGTGGAACACCGGGGAGCTGTTTTTT; d_call: NA; j_call: TRBJ2-2; clone_size: NA; v_call: TRBV7-9; cdr3_length: 13
cdr3_aa: CASSYEGEAREKLFF; cdr3_nt: TGTGCCAGCAGTTACGAGGGGGAAGCCCGTGAAAAACTGTTTTTT; d_call: NA; j_call: TRBJ1-4; clone_size: NA; v_call: TRBV6-2/TRBV6-3; cdr3_length: 15
cdr3_aa: CASSIQQGRDEKLFF; cdr3_nt: TGTGCCAGCAGTATCCAACAGGGCCGTGATGAAAAACTGTTTTTT; d_call: NA; j_call: TRBJ1-4; clone_size: NA; v_call: TRBV27; cdr3_length: 15
cdr3_aa: CASSVGMGGTEAFF; cdr3_nt: TGTGCCAGCAGCGTAGGAATGGGGGGCACTGAAGCTTTCTTT; d_call: NA; j_call: TRBJ1-1; clone_size: few; v_call: TRBV9; cdr3_length: 14
cdr3_aa: CATSDLPGTTGELFF; cdr3_nt: TGTGCCACCAGTGATTTGCCAGGTACCACCGGGGAGCTGTTTTTT; d_call: NA; j_call: TRBJ2-2; clone_size: NA; v_call: TRBV24-1; cdr3_length: 15
cdr3_aa: CASSLSPIYQETQYF; cdr3_nt: TGTGCCAGCAGCTTGAGCCCCATATACCAAGAGACCCAGTACTTC; d_call: NA; j_call: TRBJ2-5; clone_size: few; v_call: TRBV7-9; cdr3_length: 15
cdr3_aa: CASRRLGDGTDTQYF; cdr3_nt: TGTGCCAGCAGGAGGCTAGGGGACGGCACAGATACGCAGTATTTT; d_call: NA; j_call: TRBJ2-3; clone_size: many; v_call: TRBV7-6; cdr3_length: 15
cdr3_aa: CASTPRGLYNEQFF; cdr3_nt: TGTGCCAGCACCCCCCGTGGACTATACAATGAGCAGTTCTTC; d_call: NA; j_call: TRBJ2-1; clone_size: NA; v_call: TRBV12-3/TRBV12-4; cdr3_length: 14
cdr3_aa: CASSRGTGTPYNEQFF; cdr3_nt: TGTGCCAGCAGCCGTGGAACTGGGACCCCTTACAATGAGCAGTTCTTC; d_call: NA; j_call: TRBJ2-1; clone_size: NA; v_call: TRBV7-6; cdr3_length: 16
cdr3_aa: CASSRRSSYEQYF; cdr3_nt: TGTGCCAGCAGTCGGCGCAGCTCCTACGAGCAGTACTTC; d_call: NA; j_call: TRBJ2-7; clone_size: many; v_call: TRBV13; cdr3_length: 13
cdr3_aa: CASSLFDGDTEAFF; cdr3_nt: TGTGCCAGCAGTTTATTTGACGGTGACACTGAAGCTTTCTTT; d_call: NA; j_call: TRBJ1-1; clone_size: NA; v_call: TRBV27; cdr3_length: 14
cdr3_aa: CASTPPGSYYEQYF; cdr3_nt: TGTGCCAGCACCCCGCCCGGCAGCTACTACGAGCAGTACTTC; d_call: NA; j_call: TRBJ2-7; clone_size: NA; v_call: TRBV7-8; cdr3_length: 14
cdr3_aa: CASSGGLEAQFF; cdr3_nt: TGTGCCAGCAGCGGCGGGTTGGAGGCGCAGTTCTTC; d_call: NA; j_call: TRBJ2-1; clone_size: few; v_call: TRBV4-2; cdr3_length: 12
cdr3_aa: CASSSSGQGVKVGNQPQHF; cdr3_nt: TGTGCCAGCAGCTCGTCGGGACAGGGCGTAAAAGTTGGCAATCAGCCCCAGCATTTT; d_call: TRBD1; j_call: TRBJ1-5; clone_size: many; v_call: TRBV7-2; cdr3_length: 19
cdr3_aa: CASSPIGGGSYNEQFF; cdr3_nt: TGTGCCAGCAGTCCCATCGGCGGGGGGTCCTACAATGAGCAGTTCTTC; d_call: TRBD2; j_call: TRBJ2-1; clone_size: NA; v_call: TRBV27; cdr3_length: 16
cdr3_aa: CASSRSIGEQFF; cdr3_nt: TGTGCCAGCAGCCGTTCCATAGGTGAGCAGTTCTTC; d_call: NA; j_call: TRBJ2-1; clone_size: many; v_call: TRBV7-6; cdr3_length: 12
cdr3_aa: CSVAGGTGSYEQYF; cdr3_nt: TGCAGCGTTGCCGGCGGGACAGGGTCCTACGAGCAGTACTTC; d_call: TRBD1; j_call: TRBJ2-7; clone_size: few; v_call: TRBV29-1; cdr3_length: 14
cdr3_aa: CASSGGTADEETQYF; cdr3_nt: TGTGCCAGCAGCGGGGGTACAGCGGACGAGGAGACCCAGTACTTC; d_call: NA; j_call: TRBJ2-5; clone_size: NA; v_call: TRBV7-9; cdr3_length: 15
cdr3_aa: CASYLGDTQYF; cdr3_nt: TGTGCCAGCTACCTCGGAGATACGCAGTATTTT; d_call: NA; j_call: TRBJ2-3; clone_size: NA; v_call: TRBV7-9; cdr3_length: 11
cdr3_aa: CASSYHPEDEQFF; cdr3_nt: TGTGCCAGCAGTTACCACCCCGAGGATGAGCAGTTCTTC; d_call: NA; j_call: TRBJ2-1; clone_size: NA; v_call: TRBV6-6; cdr3_length: 13
cdr3_aa: CASSQAGGTSPLHF; cdr3_nt: TGCGCCAGCAGCCAAGCAGGGGGGACTTCACCCCTCCACTTT; d_call: TRBD1; j_call: TRBJ1-6; clone_size: few; v_call: TRBV4-1; cdr3_length: 14
cdr3_aa: CASSSLDRGDEQYF; cdr3_nt: TGTGCCAGCAGCTCTCTAGACAGGGGAGACGAGCAGTACTTC; d_call: TRBD1; j_call: TRBJ2-7; clone_size: few; v_call: TRBV5-4; cdr3_length: 14
cdr3_aa: CSIRDSHRTDTQYF; cdr3_nt: TGCAGCATCCGGGACAGCCACCGCACAGATACGCAGTATTTT; d_call: TRBD1; j_call: TRBJ2-3; clone_size: NA; v_call: TRBV29-1; cdr3_length: 14
cdr3_aa: CASRLKTGTGVQETQYF; cdr3_nt: TGTGCCAGCAGATTAAAAACCGGGACAGGGGTACAAGAGACCCAGTACTTC; d_call: TRBD1; j_call: TRBJ2-5; clone_size: NA; v_call: TRBV7-8; cdr3_length: 17
cdr3_aa: CASSPRGELSYEQYF; cdr3_nt: TGCGCCAGCAGCCCAAGGGGCGAACTTTCCTACGAGCAGTACTTC; d_call: NA; j_call: TRBJ2-7; clone_size: few; v_call: TRBV4-1; cdr3_length: 15
cdr3_aa: CASSHRGPGAYEQYF; cdr3_nt: TGTGCCAGCAGTCACCGGGGTCCGGGGGCCTACGAGCAGTACTTC; d_call: NA; j_call: TRBJ2-7; clone_size: NA; v_call: TRBV27; cdr3_length: 15
cdr3_aa: CASSIYSRNQPQHF; cdr3_nt: TGTGCCAGTAGTATATACTCCCGCAATCAGCCCCAGCATTTT; d_call: NA; j_call: TRBJ1-5; clone_size: NA; v_call: TRBV19; cdr3_length: 14
cdr3_aa: CASSYFFGTNYGYTF; cdr3_nt: TGTGCCAGCAGTTACTTCTTCGGCACTAACTATGGCTACACCTTC; d_call: NA; j_call: TRBJ1-2; clone_size: NA; v_call: TRBV6-6; cdr3_length: 15
cdr3_aa: CASSYEDGELFF; cdr3_nt: TGTGCCAGCAGTTACGAGGACGGGGAGCTGTTTTTT; d_call: NA; j_call: TRBJ2-2; clone_size: NA; v_call: TRBV6-2/TRBV6-3; cdr3_length: 12
cdr3_aa: CASSRRTGFVEGAFF; cdr3_nt: TGTGCCAGTAGTAGACGGACAGGTTTCGTTGAGGGAGCTTTCTTT; d_call: TRBD1; j_call: TRBJ1-1; clone_size: NA; v_call: TRBV19; cdr3_length: 15
cdr3_aa: CASSLDRHEAFF; cdr3_nt: TGTGCCAGCAGTTTGGACAGGCATGAAGCTTTCTTT; d_call: TRBD1; j_call: TRBJ1-1; clone_size: NA; v_call: TRBV28; cdr3_length: 12
cdr3_aa: CSANKDYSNQPQHF; cdr3_nt: TGCAGTGCTAATAAGGATTATAGCAATCAGCCCCAGCATTTT; d_call: NA; j_call: TRBJ1-5; clone_size: NA; v_call: TRBV20-1; cdr3_length: 14
cdr3_aa: CASSLLESQTQYF; cdr3_nt: TGTGCCAGCAGTTTACTCGAGTCCCAGACCCAGTACTTC; d_call: NA; j_call: TRBJ2-5; clone_size: few; v_call: TRBV28; cdr3_length: 13
cdr3_aa: CASGLVVNRDNSPLHF; cdr3_nt: TGTGCTAGTGGTTTGGTCGTGAACAGGGATAATTCACCCCTCCACTTT; d_call: NA; j_call: TRBJ1-6; clone_size: many; v_call: TRBV12-5; cdr3_length: 16
cdr3_aa: CASSLRVHNTGELFF; cdr3_nt: TGTGCCAGCAGCTTAAGGGTACATAACACCGGGGAGCTGTTTTTT; d_call: NA; j_call: TRBJ2-2; clone_size: many; v_call: TRBV7-8; cdr3_length: 15